Listed below are T cell receptor beta chains from one sample, sequenced in a study of Ad26.COV2.S vaccination and SARS-CoV-2 variants. Repertoires were generated with immunoSEQ multiplex PCR, while TCRdb's copy carries only in-frame clones and drops some. The table shows roughly 500,000 clones, with around 88% occurring only once. The source was peripheral blood, collected in a trial of Ad26.COV2.S vaccine versus placebo. These receptors came from a person aged 18 to 59 who received the Ad26.COV2.S COVID-19 vaccine or a placebo. CDR3s include the opening cysteine and the closing phenylalanine or tryptophan. D genes are given only for firm matches. Some rows have no size entry. The others give once, few or many, or a class for an expanded clone.

d_call	v_call	clone_size	j_call	cdr3_aa	cdr3_nt
TRBD2	TRBV4-3	NA	TRBJ2-1	CASSQGEREGGEQFF	TGCGCCAGCAGCCAAGGCGAGCGGGAGGGGGGTGAGCAGTTCTTC
NA	TRBV21-1	once	TRBJ2-1	CASKRTSGFF	TGTGCCAGCAAGAGGACTAGTGGGTTCTTC
NA	TRBV5-4	NA	TRBJ2-1	CASSLDLALTYNEQFF	TGTGCCAGCAGCTTGGATCTAGCGCTTACCTACAATGAGCAGTTCTTC
TRBD1	TRBV6-5	NA	TRBJ1-1	CASSLDRARIFAEAFF	TGTGCCAGCAGTTTGGACAGGGCCAGAATATTCGCTGAAGCTTTCTTT
NA	TRBV7-9	NA	TRBJ2-2	CASSSSRGLQSTGELFF	TGTGCCAGCAGCTCAAGTAGGGGGTTACAGAGCACCGGGGAGCTGTTTTTT
TRBD2	TRBV9	once	TRBJ2-1	CASSVAGGVAGGSNEQFF	TGTGCCAGCAGCGTAGCGGGGGGGGTAGCGGGAGGATCCAATGAGCAGTTCTTC
NA	TRBV4-2	NA	TRBJ2-2	CASSPVATNTGELFF	TGTGCCAGCAGCCCCGTAGCGACCAACACCGGGGAGCTGTTTTTT
NA	TRBV28	NA	TRBJ1-1	CASTRGGVRGPKRDTEAFF	TGTGCCAGCACCAGAGGTGGGGTCCGGGGACCAAAGCGGGACACTGAAGCTTTCTTT
TRBD1	TRBV3-1/TRBV3-2	few	TRBJ1-6	CASSYGQGVNSPLHF	TGTGCCAGCAGCTACGGGCAGGGGGTAAATTCACCCCTCCACTTT
NA	TRBV9	NA	TRBJ2-1	CASSVGKGSANEQFF	TGTGCCAGCAGCGTAGGGAAGGGCTCCGCCAATGAGCAGTTCTTC
NA	TRBV1	NA	TRBJ2-3	CTRPWTSGTLADTQYF	TGCACTAGACCCTGGACTAGCGGGACCCTTGCAGATACGCAGTATTTT
TRBD2	TRBV24-1	NA	TRBJ2-1	CATSGGSASGTTGPYNEQFF	TGTGCCACCAGTGGTGGGTCGGCTAGCGGGACCACCGGCCCCTACAATGAGCAGTTCTTC
TRBD2	TRBV15	NA	TRBJ2-1	CATSSGLAGVVQFF	TGTGCCACCAGCAGCGGACTAGCGGGAGTTGTGCAGTTCTTC
NA	TRBV5-4	NA	TRBJ2-1	CASSLGRNEQFF	TGTGCCAGCAGCTTGGGGCGGAATGAGCAGTTCTTC
NA	TRBV18	NA	TRBJ2-5	CASSPPGPRETQYF	TGTGCCAGCTCACCACCGGGTCCGCGAGAGACCCAGTACTTC
TRBD1	TRBV5-5	few	TRBJ2-2	CASSSPGQGRSGELFF	TGTGCCAGCAGTAGCCCGGGACAGGGCCGCTCCGGGGAGCTGTTTTTT
TRBD2	TRBV13	NA	TRBJ2-3	CASSPSGIRASTDTQYF	TGTGCCAGCAGCCCTAGCGGGATTCGAGCAAGCACAGATACGCAGTATTTT
NA	TRBV10-3	NA	TRBJ2-6	CAISGGVASGANVLTF	TGTGCCATCAGTGGGGGAGTTGCCTCTGGGGCCAACGTCCTGACTTTC
TRBD2	TRBV10-3	NA	TRBJ2-1	CAISPRLATTYNEQFF	TGTGCCATCAGCCCTAGACTAGCGACCACCTACAATGAGCAGTTCTTC
NA	TRBV30	NA	TRBJ1-5	CAWSGGGGNQPQHF	TGTGCCTGGAGTGGAGGGGGGGGCAATCAGCCCCAGCATTTT
NA	TRBV5-5	few	TRBJ1-2	CASSSSVAAYGYTF	TGTGCCAGCAGCTCGTCGGTCGCGGCGTATGGCTACACCTTC
NA	TRBV28	NA	TRBJ2-3	CASSSSGAFKRTDTQYF	TGTGCCAGCAGCTCGTCGGGAGCATTTAAACGCACAGATACGCAGTATTTT
NA	TRBV28	NA	TRBJ2-7	CASSMTLYEQYF	TGTGCCAGCAGCATGACACTTTACGAGCAGTACTTC
NA	TRBV15	NA	TRBJ2-4	CATSREMSATLGIQYF	TGTGCCACCAGCAGAGAGATGTCCGCGACCTTAGGCATTCAGTACTTC
NA	TRBV7-2	NA	TRBJ1-5	CASSLWGNQPQHF	TGTGCCAGCAGCTTGTGGGGGAATCAGCCCCAGCATTTT
NA	TRBV21-1	NA	TRBJ1-2	CASSGYPPSQSRVVGYTF	TGTGCCAGCAGCGGATACCCACCCTCCCAAAGTAGGGTTGTTGGCTACACCTTC
NA	TRBV28	NA	TRBJ1-2	CASSLSPGYGYTF	TGTGCCAGCAGTTTATCCCCGGGATATGGCTACACCTTC
NA	TRBV5-1	NA	TRBJ1-2	CASSLGGLQGYTF	TGCGCCAGCAGCTTAGGGGGGCTTCAGGGCTACACCTTC
TRBD2	TRBV30	once	TRBJ2-1	CAWSKGPGTSGRNEQFF	TGTGCCTGGAGTAAGGGTCCCGGGACTAGCGGGAGGAATGAGCAGTTCTTC
NA	TRBV4-2	NA	TRBJ2-1	CASSQAGGREQFF	TGTGCCAGCAGCCAAGCCGGGGGGCGGGAGCAGTTCTTC
NA	TRBV7-2	NA	TRBJ2-3	CASSLDATSDTQYF	TGTGCCAGCAGCTTAGACGCAACTAGTGATACGCAGTATTTT
TRBD1	TRBV25-1	NA	TRBJ2-7	CASSRQGPEQYF	TGTGCCAGCAGCAGACAGGGACCCGAGCAGTACTTC
NA	TRBV18	NA	TRBJ2-6	CASSLRDLGGANVLTF	TGTGCCAGCTCACTTAGGGACCTTGGAGGGGCCAACGTCCTGACTTTC
NA	TRBV19	NA	TRBJ2-3	CASSIQGQITTDTQYF	TGTGCCAGTAGTATCCAGGGCCAGATAACAACAGATACGCAGTATTTT
NA	TRBV10-3	NA	TRBJ1-1	CAISLEGVTEAFF	TGTGCCATCAGTTTAGAGGGGGTCACTGAAGCTTTCTTT
NA	TRBV20-1	NA	TRBJ2-7	CSASSGEQYF	TGCAGTGCTAGTTCAGGGGAGCAGTACTTC
NA	TRBV28	NA	TRBJ1-2	CAGGPGGHLLSNYGYTF	TGTGCCGGGGGACCGGGCGGGCATCTTCTTAGTAACTATGGCTACACCTTC
TRBD2	TRBV6-2/TRBV6-3	NA	TRBJ2-1	CASSYSPTSGSYNEQFF	TGTGCCAGCAGTTATAGTCCGACTAGCGGGAGCTACAATGAGCAGTTCTTC
NA	TRBV5-1	NA	TRBJ2-3	CASSLEGVGFPTDTQYF	TGCGCCAGCAGCTTGGAGGGAGTGGGGTTCCCCACAGATACGCAGTATTTT
NA	TRBV11-2	NA	TRBJ2-1	CASSSDRYNEQFF	TGTGCCAGCAGCTCCGATCGGTACAATGAGCAGTTCTTC
NA	TRBV9	many	TRBJ1-1	CASSEAGYPNTEAFF	TGTGCCAGCAGCGAGGCAGGGTATCCGAACACTGAAGCTTTCTTT
NA	TRBV5-4	NA	TRBJ2-3	CASSLATDTQYF	TGTGCCAGCAGCCTAGCTACAGATACGCAGTATTTT
NA	TRBV3-1/TRBV3-2	NA	TRBJ2-7	CASSQDLEQYF	TGTGCCAGCAGCCAAGATCTCGAGCAGTACTTC
NA	TRBV2	NA	TRBJ1-6	CASSTSNNSPLHF	TGTGCCAGCAGTACCAGTAATAATTCACCCCTCCACTTT
NA	TRBV19	NA	TRBJ1-5	CASTRDKIQPQHF	TGTGCCAGTACGCGTGACAAAATTCAGCCCCAGCATTTT